What follows are 13 T cell receptor beta chains derived from one specimen sequenced in a study of metastatic and nonmetastatic thyroid tumors. Thyroid surgery took place with no prior treatment in any patient. MiXCR was used by TCRdb to re-call the PCR reads. This sample carries approximately 31,000 clones, roughly 18% of them seen once, and the ten largest clones take roughly a tenth. The sample consisted of blood. These receptors all stem from a female donor with papillary thyroid cancer or a benign thyroid nodule (not recorded which). Some clones in this sample may be carry-over from other donors' samples.

This clone was detected many times. The chain carries TRBV20-1 and TRBJ2-7; D is unclear. The CDR3 has 13 amino acids. Germline CDR1 DFQATT, CDR2 SNEGSKA (reference sequence). V was trimmed by 3 bases and J by 3 bases, leaving 12 bases between them. CDR3 region: CSARNWQNYEQYF. CDR3 sequence (DNA): TGCAGTGCTAGGAATTGGCAGAACTACGAGCAGTACTTC.

The table lists this clone with many counts. This sequence joins TRBV19 and TRBJ2-5; no clear D gene. The germline V gene has CDR1 LNHDA and CDR2 SQIVND (reference sequence). V dropped 5 bases and J dropped 1 base, with 8 bases sitting between them. CDR3 length equals 13 residues. The CDR3 here is CASSLQLQETQYF. The CDR3 DNA reads as TGTGCCAGTAGTTTACAGCTCCAAGAGACCCAGTACTTC.

This clone was seen ten or more times. DNA of the CDR3: TGCGCCAGCAGCCGGGACACAGGCACAGATACGCAGTATTTT. Translating gives CASSRDTGTDTQYF. The V call is TRBV5-1, the J call TRBJ2-3, with a weak D call TRBD1 (6 bases). The CDR3 loop spans 14 amino acids. V dropped 4 bases and J dropped 1 base, with 10 bases sitting between them. In germline, CDR1 is SGHRS, CDR2 YFSETQ.

This clone was recorded at least ten times. J is TRBJ2-7 and V is TRBV20-1; TRBD2 agrees at 8 bases. The CDR3 contains 15 residues. V was clipped by 0 bases and J by 3 bases; unmatched bases: 7. Germline CDR1 and CDR2: DFQATT and SNEGSKA (reference sequence). The CDR3 coding sequence is TGCAGTGCTAGAGATTTTACTAGCGGTCGCTACGAGCAGTACTTC. This sequence encodes CSARDFTSGRYEQYF.

This clone was picked up a small number of times. This sequence joins TRBV12-3 or TRBV12-4 and TRBJ1-5; weak D call: TRBD1 (5 bases). The CDR3 length is 14 residues. Between the trimmed V and J ends, which lost 6 bases and 5 bases, there was a span of 14 bases. The CDR3 loop reads CASSQVQGDQPQHF. The CDR3 DNA is TGTGCCAGCAGCCAAGTGCAGGGAGATCAGCCCCAGCATTTT.

The chain couples TRBV10-3 to TRBJ1-1; no firm D call. Germline assignment: CDR1 ENHRY and CDR2 SYGVKD. V dropped 7 bases and J dropped 0 bases, with 12 bases sitting between them. There are 14 residues in the CDR3. The CDR3: CAITTDPVNTEAFF. The CDR3 DNA sequence: TGTGCCATCACTACCGACCCGGTGAACACTGAAGCTTTCTTT.

V and J are TRBV9 and TRBJ2-7; D gene uncertain. The V gene's germline CDR1 is SGDLS and CDR2 YYNGEE. The CDR3 is 18 amino acids. V lost 3 bases and J lost 4, with 26 bases in between. The CDR3 DNA is TGTGCCAGCAGCGCCTCTTGGCGCGCTTGGACGGCAAATTACGAGCAGTACTTC. This sequence encodes CASSASWRAWTANYEQYF.

This chain uses TRBV11-2 with TRBJ2-3, with TRBD1 identical over 7 bases. CDR3 length equals 15 residues. Trimming at V came to 5 bases and at J to 0 bases, leaving 5 bases not matched to a gene. Germline loops: CDR1 SGHAT, CDR2 FQNNGV. The CDR3 DNA is TGTGCCAGCAGCACATCGGGACAGAGCACAGATACGCAGTATTTT. Its translation: CASSTSGQSTDTQYF. Looking up the rest from reference TRBV11-2 and TRBJ2-3 gives the full variable domain: EAGVAQSPRYKIIEKRQSVAFWCNPISGHATLYWYQQILGQGPKLLIQFQNNGVVDDSQLPKDRFSAERLKGVDSTLKIQPAKLEDSAVYLCASSTSGQSTDTQYFGPGTRLTVL.

This clone was counted between two and nine times. The chain recombines TRBV10-1 with TRBJ2-2; D tentatively fits TRBD1 or TRBD2 (6 bases each). From germline, CDR1 is WNHNN and CDR2 SYGVQD (reference sequence). V was trimmed by 2 bases and J by 4 bases, leaving 11 bases between them. The CDR3 length is 15 residues. DNA for the CDR3: TGCGCCAGCAGTGAGGTCAGGGGAGGCACCGGGGAGCTGTTTTTT. Protein: CASSEVRGGTGELFF.

This clone was detected only a few times. The chain employs TRBV6-1 and TRBJ2-3; D may match TRBD1 or TRBD2 (5 bases each). The CDR3 loop spans 15 amino acids. CDR1 MNHNS and CDR2 SASEGT come from the germline V gene. With 7 bases removed from V and 1 base from J, the gap between germline ends came to 15 bases. The CDR3, as DNA: TGTGCCAGCATCCTCGGGGCATTCGGCACAGATACGCAGTATTTT. Protein: CASILGAFGTDTQYF.

This clone came up many times. This rearrangement joins TRBV28 to TRBJ1-1, with 7 bases fitting TRBD1. The V gene end was trimmed by 5 bases and the J gene end by 5 bases; junction bases not matched to a gene: 8. The germline V gene encodes CDR1 MDHEN and CDR2 SYDVKM. This CDR3 has 14 amino acids. CDR3 DNA sequence: TGTGCCAGCAGTCCAACAGGGGTTAAAACTGAAGCTTTCTTT. Protein sequence: CASSPTGVKTEAFF.

This clone occurred many times. The chain carries TRBV5-6 and TRBJ1-1; a weak D match, TRBD1 (5 bases). This CDR3 has 15 amino acids. Germline assignment: CDR1 SGHDT and CDR2 YYEEEE. V shed 4 bases and J shed 0 bases, with 13 bases lying between them. The CDR3 loop reads CASSPRRDLNTEAFF. CDR3 DNA sequence: TGTGCCAGCAGCCCGCGCCGGGACTTGAACACTGAAGCTTTCTTT.

In this sample, this clone is medium-sized (0.01 to 0.1%). V gene TRBV11-2 combines with J gene TRBJ1-1; TRBD1 aligns across 9 bases. Germline CDR1 and CDR2: SGHAT and FQNNGV. This CDR3 spans 14 amino acids. Trimming cost V 3 bases and J 6 bases; bases outside gene matches: 5. In nucleotides, the CDR3 is TGTGCCAGCAGCTTGGACAGGGGAATGGCTGAAGCTTTCTTT. The encoded protein is CASSLDRGMAEAFF.